Shown below are 8 T cell receptor beta chains from a single sample sequenced in a study of cytomegalovirus exposure and HLA in healthy donors. Vbeta (60) and Jbeta (13) primers were used in the PCR. Clones were read by immunoSEQ multiplex PCR, and TCRdb kept only the in-frame ones, dropping some. The table includes 60,000 to 70,000 clones, more than 80% detected once. The sequencing input was PBMCs. All receptors come from a woman aged 30 to 39 in good health and CMV-seronegative.

The CDR3 sequence: CATSSRLAGGRDTQYF. CDR3 in DNA: TGTGCCACCAGCTCGCGATTAGCGGGGGGGAGGGATACGCAGTATTTT. The V gene is TRBV15, the J gene TRBJ2-3; 11 bases match TRBD2. With 5 bases clipped from V and 6 bases from J, the junction kept 10 bases outside the gene matches. Germline lookup yields CDR1 LNHNV and CDR2 YYDKDF (reference sequence). This CDR3 comprises 16 residues.

A note on this clone: The same CDR3 arises from other DNA sequences in this sample as well. The rearrangement joins TRBV19 to TRBJ1-2; 8 bases map to TRBD1. CDR3 length equals 15 residues. Unmatched junction bases numbered 12, after V lost 5 bases and J lost 7 bases. CDR1 is LNHDA, CDR2 SQIVND, per germline (reference sequence). CDR3: CASSPQVQGAVGYTF. The CDR3 DNA reads TGTGCCAGTAGTCCACAGGTCCAGGGGGCGGTTGGCTACACCTTC. Full variable domain (rest looked up from reference TRBV19 and TRBJ1-2): DGGITQSPKYLFRKEGQNVTLSCEQNLNHDAMYWYRQDPGQGLRLIYYSQIVNDFQKGDIAEGYSVSREKKESFPLTVTSAQKNPTAFYLCASSPQVQGAVGYTFGSGTRLTVV.

This sequence joins TRBV7-2 and TRBJ2-7; TRBD1 matches 7 bases. Germline V gene lookup returns CDR1 SGHTA and CDR2 FQGNSA. The CDR3 is made up of 14 amino acids. The V segment lost 4 bases and the J segment 4 bases; nucleotides outside the gene matches: 7. The CDR3 loop reads CASSSRDSQYEQYF. The CDR3 nucleotides are TGTGCCAGCAGCTCCCGGGACAGTCAATACGAGCAGTACTTC.

The V gene is TRBV11-3, the J gene TRBJ1-1; 7 bases line up with TRBD1. Trimming cost V 6 bases and J 6 bases; bases outside gene matches: 4. Germline V CDR1 and CDR2: SGHNT, YENEEA. The CDR3 extends over 12 amino acids. DNA of the CDR3: TGTGCCAGCAGGAACAGGGGCGCTGAAGCTTTCTTT. Amino acids: CASRNRGAEAFF.

The chain recombines TRBV7-6 with TRBJ2-1; possible D gene TRBD1, 6 bases. V lost 2 bases to trimming and J lost 9 bases, with 8 bases between them. The CDR3 covers 12 residues. CDR1 is SGHVS, CDR2 FNYEAQ, per germline. CDR3 loop: CASSLQGSEQFF. DNA of the CDR3: TGTGCCAGCAGCTTACAGGGGAGTGAGCAGTTCTTC.

The rearrangement uses TRBV19 and TRBJ1-5, with 8 bases fitting TRBD1. The trim removed 5 bases at V and 6 bases at J, leaving 6 bases unmatched. Germline V gives CDR1 LNHDA, CDR2 SQIVND (reference sequence). CDR3 length: 14 amino acids. CDR3: CASSQGAYTQPQHF. As DNA, the CDR3 is TGTGCCAGTAGTCAGGGGGCGTACACTCAGCCCCAGCATTTT.

This clone was detected once. The gene calls are TRBV29-1 and TRBJ1-2; TRBD1 matches 8 bases. Germline CDR1 is SQVTM and CDR2 is ANQGSEA. The CDR3 spans 12 residues. V gave up 7 bases and J gave up 8 bases; unmatched junction bases: 9. The CDR3 sequence: CSASDRGGGYTF. Here the CDR3 DNA reads TGCAGCGCCTCCGACAGGGGCGGAGGCTACACCTTC.

The V gene is TRBV5-1, the J gene TRBJ1-4; D not certain. The ends were cut back, 4 bases at V and 5 bases at J, with 15 bases in the middle. Germline-derived CDR1 and CDR2 are SGHRS and YFSETQ. The CDR3 runs to 15 residues. The DNA for the CDR3 is TGCGCCAGCAGCCCTATAACAGCCTCAAATGAAAAACTGTTTTTT. It is translated as CASSPITASNEKLFF.